A selection of T cell receptor beta chains follows, all from one sample in a study of shared clonotypes between healthy human individuals. TCRdb's copy holds only in-frame clones and misses some; the assay was immunoSEQ multiplex PCR. The sample yields about 490,000 clones, 70% to 80% seen once. The material sequenced was PBMCs. The receptors were sampled from a woman between 40 and 55 years old in good health. Some clones in this sample may be carry-over from other donors' samples. Each CDR3 is given with its conserved first and last residue. The D gene is left open where the match is weak. Size values are once, few and many counts, or a class for expanded clones, and some rows have none.

NA | TRBJ2-7 | TRBV19 | TRBD1 | CASSMTGGAYEQYF | TGTGCCAGTAGTATGACAGGGGGGGCCTACGAGCAGTACTTC
NA | TRBJ1-5 | TRBV28 | NA | CASEDRGRYSNQPQHF | TGTGCCAGCGAAGACAGAGGACGGTATAGCAATCAGCCCCAGCATTTT
NA | TRBJ2-3 | TRBV6-6 | TRBD2 | CASSYSSGTSSSTQYF | TGTGCCAGCAGTTACTCCTCCGGGACTAGCTCTAGTACGCAGTATTTT
NA | TRBJ2-7 | TRBV7-2 | TRBD1 | CASSLLPGGSYEQYF | TGTGCCAGCAGCTTACTGCCAGGGGGTTCCTACGAGCAGTACTTC
NA | TRBJ2-7 | TRBV28 | NA | CASSTPGTSYEQYF | TGTGCCAGCAGCACCCCCGGGACTTCCTACGAGCAGTACTTC
few | TRBJ2-1 | TRBV4-2 | NA | CASSQESGAGYNEQFF | TGTGCCAGCAGCCAAGAAAGCGGAGCCGGCTACAATGAGCAGTTCTTC
NA | TRBJ2-7 | TRBV10-2 | TRBD2 | CASSLAGGEQYF | TGCGCCAGCAGTCTAGCGGGAGGCGAGCAGTACTTC
NA | TRBJ2-1 | TRBV30 | NA | CAWSKGGAYNEQFF | TGTGCCTGGAGTAAAGGGGGGGCTTACAATGAGCAGTTCTTC
NA | TRBJ2-2 | TRBV5-4 | TRBD1 | CASSWGQGANTGELFF | TGTGCCAGCAGCTGGGGACAGGGCGCGAACACCGGGGAGCTGTTTTTT
few | TRBJ2-1 | TRBV9 | TRBD2 | CASSVGGSGRNEQFF | TGTGCCAGCAGCGTAGGGGGTAGCGGGAGGAATGAGCAGTTCTTC
NA | TRBJ1-1 | TRBV2 | TRBD1 | CASSEFVQGGAFF | TGTGCCAGCAGTGAGTTTGTTCAGGGGGGAGCTTTCTTT
NA | TRBJ2-4 | TRBV4-2 | NA | CASSLSLGGNIQYF | TGTGCCAGCAGTCTCTCCCTAGGTGGAAACATTCAGTACTTC
NA | TRBJ2-3 | TRBV5-1 | NA | CASSFRAFTDTQYF | TGCGCCAGCAGCTTCAGAGCCTTCACAGATACGCAGTATTTT
few | TRBJ2-3 | TRBV27 | NA | CASSGTVNTQYF | TGTGCCAGCAGCGGTACGGTAAATACGCAGTATTTT
NA | TRBJ2-1 | TRBV19 | NA | CASSPRGNYNEQFF | TGTGCCAGTAGTCCCAGAGGGAATTACAATGAGCAGTTCTTC
NA | TRBJ2-2 | TRBV11-2 | TRBD2 | CASSALAGGPSTGELFF | TGTGCCAGCAGCGCCCTAGCGGGAGGGCCAAGCACCGGGGAGCTGTTTTTT
NA | TRBJ2-1 | TRBV9 | TRBD2 | CASSVAVGLAGVNEQFF | TGTGCCAGCAGCGTAGCTGTGGGACTAGCGGGCGTCAATGAGCAGTTCTTC
few | TRBJ2-1 | TRBV7-7 | NA | CASSSQGGNEQFF | TGTGCCAGCAGCTCCCAAGGGGGGAATGAGCAGTTCTTC
NA | TRBJ1-4 | TRBV18 | NA | CASSPLEGVPLFF | TGTGCCAGCTCACCCCTTGAGGGGGTCCCTCTGTTTTTT
NA | TRBJ2-5 | TRBV25-1 | NA | CASSDWKGVFETQYF | TGTGCCAGCAGTGATTGGAAGGGGGTGTTTGAGACCCAGTACTTC
NA | TRBJ2-1 | TRBV9 | NA | CASSVGRPGYSSYNEQFF | TGTGCCAGCAGCGTAGGCCGGCCCGGCTACAGCTCCTACAATGAGCAGTTCTTC
once | TRBJ2-1 | TRBV7-3 | NA | CASSLTGADEQFF | TGTGCCAGCAGCTTAACTGGGGCGGATGAGCAGTTCTTC
NA | TRBJ2-2 | TRBV14 | NA | CASSRNRAGELFF | TGTGCCAGCAGTCGAAATAGGGCGGGGGAGCTGTTTTTT
NA | TRBJ2-3 | TRBV7-3 | NA | CASSSSQGTDTQYF | TGTGCCAGCAGCTCCTCGCAGGGGACAGATACGCAGTATTTT
NA | TRBJ2-1 | TRBV9 | NA | CASSRDQSSYNEQFF | TGTGCCAGCAGCAGAGACCAAAGCTCCTACAATGAGCAGTTCTTC
few | TRBJ1-1 | TRBV29-1 | NA | CSVEGAENTEAFF | TGCAGCGTTGAAGGTGCAGAGAACACTGAAGCTTTCTTT
NA | TRBJ1-1 | TRBV6-5 | NA | CASRLGERTEAFF | TGTGCCAGCAGGTTGGGGGAGAGAACTGAAGCTTTCTTT
NA | TRBJ1-2 | TRBV6-5 | TRBD1 | CASSYRRDSYGYTF | TGTGCCAGCAGTTACAGGCGGGACAGCTATGGCTACACCTTC
many | TRBJ1-2 | TRBV5-1 | TRBD1 | CASSAGQGSFYGYTF | TGCGCCAGCAGCGCCGGACAGGGGAGTTTCTATGGCTACACCTTC
NA | TRBJ2-5 | TRBV19 | NA | CASSVSDHPSRETQYF | TGTGCCAGTAGCGTATCGGACCACCCTTCTCGGGAGACCCAGTACTTC
NA | TRBJ1-5 | TRBV2 | TRBD1 | CASSPMGYRDRGNQPQHF | TGTGCCAGCAGTCCAATGGGATACCGGGACAGGGGAAATCAGCCCCAGCATTTT
once | TRBJ2-7 | TRBV7-2 | NA | CASSSRLAYEQYF | TGTGCCAGCAGCTCCAGACTAGCCTACGAGCAGTACTTC
NA | TRBJ2-2 | TRBV27 | TRBD1 | CASRYGTGIGELFF | TGTGCCAGCCGATACGGGACAGGCATTGGGGAGCTGTTTTTT
NA | TRBJ2-2 | TRBV11-3 | NA | CASSLRGNTGELFF | TGTGCCAGCAGCCTACGGGGTAACACCGGGGAGCTGTTTTTT
NA | TRBJ2-3 | TRBV15 | NA | CATSSRLSTDTQYF | TGTGCCACCAGCAGCAGGCTAAGCACAGATACGCAGTATTTT
NA | TRBJ1-4 | TRBV7-8 | NA | CASSLGGGFTEKLFF | TGTGCCAGCAGCTTAGGGGGAGGGTTCACTGAAAAACTGTTTTTT
NA | TRBJ2-3 | TRBV7-3 | NA | CASSPWRVDTQYF | TGTGCCAGCAGCCCTTGGAGGGTGGATACGCAGTATTTT
NA | TRBJ2-2 | TRBV2 | TRBD2 | CASSPELGLAGNTGELFF | TGTGCCAGCAGCCCTGAGCTGGGACTAGCGGGAAACACCGGGGAGCTGTTTTTT
NA | TRBJ2-2 | TRBV25-1 | NA | CASSERGPSRRELFF | TGTGCCAGCAGTGAGCGGGGGCCATCCAGGAGGGAGCTGTTTTTT
NA | TRBJ1-5 | TRBV28 | NA | CASSTPGEGANQPQHF | TGTGCCAGCAGTACCCCGGGGGAGGGAGCAAATCAGCCCCAGCATTTT
few | TRBJ2-1 | TRBV9 | TRBD2 | CASSVSGGWNEQFF | TGTGCCAGCAGCGTAAGCGGGGGGTGGAATGAGCAGTTCTTC
NA | TRBJ2-1 | TRBV6-1 | TRBD1 | CASRPGQGAREQFF | TGTGCCAGCAGACCGGGACAGGGGGCGCGAGAGCAGTTCTTC
NA | TRBJ2-3 | TRBV9 | NA | CASSAGSGGIGDTQYF | TGTGCCAGCAGCGCCGGGAGTGGGGGGATAGGCGATACGCAGTATTTT
NA | TRBJ2-7 | TRBV5-1 | NA | CASSPGTTSANEQYF | TGCGCCAGCAGCCCAGGGACCACTAGTGCTAACGAGCAGTACTTC
NA | TRBJ2-7 | TRBV4-1 | TRBD1 | CASSQPDRGESSYEQYF | TGCGCCAGCAGCCAACCCGACAGGGGGGAATCTTCCTACGAGCAGTACTTC
NA | TRBJ2-7 | TRBV7-5 | NA | CARSFPLAGDYEQYF | TGTGCCAGAAGCTTCCCGCTAGCGGGAGACTACGAGCAGTACTTC
few | TRBJ1-5 | TRBV19 | NA | CASSRTNQPQHF | TGTGCCAGTAGTAGGACAAATCAGCCCCAGCATTTT
NA | TRBJ1-5 | TRBV11-2 | NA | CASSLIWGSNQPQHF | TGTGCCAGCAGCTTAATTTGGGGAAGCAATCAGCCCCAGCATTTT
NA | TRBJ2-3 | TRBV7-3 | NA | CASSLSPVGEGADTQYF | TGTGCCAGCAGCTTAAGTCCCGTAGGGGAAGGCGCAGATACGCAGTATTTT
once | TRBJ2-1 | TRBV18 | TRBD1 | CASSGQTGNGNEQFF | TGTGCCAGCTCAGGCCAGACAGGGAATGGCAATGAGCAGTTCTTC
NA | TRBJ1-2 | TRBV19 | TRBD1 | CASSPKTGAYGYTF | TGTGCCAGTAGTCCCAAAACAGGGGCCTATGGCTACACCTTC
NA | TRBJ2-4 | TRBV7-8 | TRBD1 | CASSDRGNIQYF | TGTGCCAGCAGCGACAGGGGGAACATTCAGTACTTC
NA | TRBJ2-3 | TRBV15 | TRBD2 | CATSRSGTSGTDTQYF | TGTGCCACCAGCAGATCCGGGACTAGCGGAACAGATACGCAGTATTTT
NA | TRBJ2-5 | TRBV29-1 | TRBD2 | CSVEDLLSGEIQETQYF | TGCAGCGTTGAAGACCTTTTGAGCGGGGAGATACAAGAGACCCAGTACTTC
NA | TRBJ2-5 | TRBV5-4 | NA | CASSLVAQETQYF | TGTGCCAGCAGCTTGGTGGCTCAAGAGACCCAGTACTTC
NA | TRBJ2-5 | TRBV29-1 | NA | CSVEQDSYETQYF | TGCAGCGTTGAGCAGGACAGCTACGAGACCCAGTACTTC